In its sample, the clone carrying this T cell receptor (beta chain) was seen a few times. As yet, its antigen is unknown. Trimming pared 3 bases from V and 5 bases from J, leaving 7 bases between. CDR3 length equals 12 residues. Germline CDR1 is ENHRY and CDR2 is SYGVKD. The data originate from a study of T-cell reconstitution after alpha-beta-depleted transplantation in children. General study points: At the one-year point after transplant, T-cell counts and TCRbeta diversity were found to come mostly from T cells that had been newly produced. Where some patients showed high TCRbeta diversity at day 60, it came from recipient T cells and thymic progenitors that had survived. The study reportedly traced alpha-beta T cells about two months after transplant to several hundred expanded graft clones.

Preparation of the TCRbeta library used unique molecular identifiers. Using its own MiXCR run on the PCR reads, TCRdb lists one record per CDR3 protein. The sample has 480,000 or so distinct CDR3 sequences, over 9.5% seen once; the top ten hold just over 2%. The sample was PBMCs, taken before TCRalphabeta/CD19-depleted stem cell transplant. The origin of this receptor is a child between 2 and 9 years old with inherited bone marrow failure, due to receive a stem cell transplant. V and J are TRBV10-3 and TRBJ2-5, with D possibly matching TRBD1 (5 bases). Here the CDR3 reads CAISDRVETQYF. The DNA of the CDR3 is TGTGCCATCAGTGACAGGGTGGAGACCCAGTACTTC.